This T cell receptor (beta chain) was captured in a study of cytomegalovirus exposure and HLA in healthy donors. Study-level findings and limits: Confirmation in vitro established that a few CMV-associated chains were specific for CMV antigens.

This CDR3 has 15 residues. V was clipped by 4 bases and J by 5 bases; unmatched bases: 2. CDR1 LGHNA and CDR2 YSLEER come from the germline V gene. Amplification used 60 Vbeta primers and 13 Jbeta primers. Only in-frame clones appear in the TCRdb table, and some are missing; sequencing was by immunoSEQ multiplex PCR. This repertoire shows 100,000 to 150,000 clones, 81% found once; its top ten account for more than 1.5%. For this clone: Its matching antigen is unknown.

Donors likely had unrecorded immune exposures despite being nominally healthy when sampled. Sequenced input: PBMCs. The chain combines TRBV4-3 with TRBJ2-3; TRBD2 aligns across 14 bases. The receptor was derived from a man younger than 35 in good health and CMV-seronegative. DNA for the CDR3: TGCGCCAGCAGCCGACTAGCGGGGGGGCAAGATACGCAGTATTTT. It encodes CASSRLAGGQDTQYF.